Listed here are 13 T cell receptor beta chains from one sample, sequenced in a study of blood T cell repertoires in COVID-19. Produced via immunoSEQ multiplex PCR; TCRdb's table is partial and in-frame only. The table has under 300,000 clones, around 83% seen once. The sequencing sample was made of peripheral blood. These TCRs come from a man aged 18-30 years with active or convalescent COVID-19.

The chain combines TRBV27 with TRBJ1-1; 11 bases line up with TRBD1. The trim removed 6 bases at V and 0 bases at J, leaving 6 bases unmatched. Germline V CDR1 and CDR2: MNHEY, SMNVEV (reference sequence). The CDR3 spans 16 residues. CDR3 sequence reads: CASRPGQGALNTEAFF. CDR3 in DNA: TGTGCCAGCAGACCCGGACAGGGGGCTTTGAACACTGAAGCTTTCTTT.

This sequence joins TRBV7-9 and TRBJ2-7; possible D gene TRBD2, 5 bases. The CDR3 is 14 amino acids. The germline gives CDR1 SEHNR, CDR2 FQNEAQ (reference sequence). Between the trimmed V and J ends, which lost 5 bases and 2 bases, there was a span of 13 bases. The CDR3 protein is CASSHGARAYEQYF. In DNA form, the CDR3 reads TGTGCCAGCAGCCATGGCGCGAGGGCCTACGAGCAGTACTTC.

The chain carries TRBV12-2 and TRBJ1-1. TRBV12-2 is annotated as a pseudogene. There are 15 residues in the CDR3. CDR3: CASRFSTNGGTEAFF. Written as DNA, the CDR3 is TGTGCAAGTCGCTTTAGTACCAACGGCGGCACTGAAGCTTTCTTT.

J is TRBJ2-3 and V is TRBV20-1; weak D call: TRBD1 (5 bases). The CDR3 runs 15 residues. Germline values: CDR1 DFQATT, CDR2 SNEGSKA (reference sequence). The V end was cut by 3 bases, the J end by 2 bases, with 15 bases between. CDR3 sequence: CSASRSPGATDTQYF. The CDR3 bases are TGCAGTGCTAGTAGATCCCCTGGGGCCACAGATACGCAGTATTTT.

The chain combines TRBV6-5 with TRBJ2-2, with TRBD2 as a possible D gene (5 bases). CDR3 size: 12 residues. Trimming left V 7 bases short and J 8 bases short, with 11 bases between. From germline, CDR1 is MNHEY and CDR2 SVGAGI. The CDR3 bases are TGTGCCAGCAACACGGAGGCGGGGGAGCTGTTTTTT. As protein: CASNTEAGELFF.

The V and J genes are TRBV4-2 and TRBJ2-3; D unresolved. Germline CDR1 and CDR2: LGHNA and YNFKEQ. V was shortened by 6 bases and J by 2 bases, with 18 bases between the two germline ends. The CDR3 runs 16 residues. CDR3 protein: CASSLDYTENTDTQYF. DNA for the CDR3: TGTGCCAGCAGTCTCGATTACACGGAGAACACAGATACGCAGTATTTT.

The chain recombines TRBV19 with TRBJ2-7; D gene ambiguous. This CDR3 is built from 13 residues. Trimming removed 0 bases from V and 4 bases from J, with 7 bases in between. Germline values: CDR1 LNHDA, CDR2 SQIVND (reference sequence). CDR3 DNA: TGTGCCAGTAGTATAGAGACAAATTACGAGCAGTACTTC. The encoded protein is CASSIETNYEQYF.

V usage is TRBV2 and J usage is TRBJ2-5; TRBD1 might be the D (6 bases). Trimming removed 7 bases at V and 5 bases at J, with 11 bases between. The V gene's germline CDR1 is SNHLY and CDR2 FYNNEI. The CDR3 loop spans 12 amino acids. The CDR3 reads CASTGGRETQYF. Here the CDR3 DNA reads TGTGCCAGCACTGGGGGCCGGGAGACCCAGTACTTC.

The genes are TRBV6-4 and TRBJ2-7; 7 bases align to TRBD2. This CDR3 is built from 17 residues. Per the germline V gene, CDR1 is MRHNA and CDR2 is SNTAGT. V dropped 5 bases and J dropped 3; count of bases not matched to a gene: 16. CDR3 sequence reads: CASSSGPTSVTFYEQYF. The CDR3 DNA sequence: TGTGCCAGCAGTTCAGGGCCCACTAGCGTGACTTTCTACGAGCAGTACTTC.

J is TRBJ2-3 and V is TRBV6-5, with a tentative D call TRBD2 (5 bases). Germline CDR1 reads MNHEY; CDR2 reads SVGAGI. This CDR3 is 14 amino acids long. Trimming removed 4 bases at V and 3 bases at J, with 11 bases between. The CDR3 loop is CASSLSPGTDTQYF. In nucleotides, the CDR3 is TGTGCCAGCAGTTTATCGCCGGGGACAGATACGCAGTATTTT.

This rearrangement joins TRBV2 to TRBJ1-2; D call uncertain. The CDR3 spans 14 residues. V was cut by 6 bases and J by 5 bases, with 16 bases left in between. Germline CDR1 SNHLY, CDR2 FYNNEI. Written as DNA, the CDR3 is TGTGCCAGCAGGCCTACTTTCCTTGCTTATGGCTACACCTTC. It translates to CASRPTFLAYGYTF.

The CDR3 sequence: CASSQGHRVFTYEQYF. The CDR3 DNA reads TGCGCCAGCAGCCAGGGTCACAGGGTTTTCACCTACGAGCAGTACTTC. J is TRBJ2-7 and V is TRBV4-1, with D possibly being TRBD1 (6 bases). CDR1 and CDR2 (germline): MGHRA, YSYEKL. V was cut by 3 bases and J by 2 bases, with 17 bases left in between. The CDR3 has 16 amino acids.

DNA for the CDR3: TGTGCCACCTCGGGACTAGCGGGTTACGAGCAGTACTTC. This encodes CATSGLAGYEQYF. V usage is TRBV19 and J usage is TRBJ2-7, with 12 positions matching TRBD2. The germline CDR1 and CDR2 sequences are LNHDA and SQIVND (reference sequence). The CDR3 consists of 13 residues. With V trimmed by 10 bases and J by 4 bases, 5 bases remained unmatched.